Shown below are 20 T cell receptor beta chains from a single sample sequenced in a study of T-cell memory formation after mild COVID-19. TCRdb processed the 5' RACE reads anew with MiXCR; each CDR3 protein has one entry. The table lists approximately 400,000 distinct CDR3 sequences, less than 25% of them singletons. The sequenced sample was PBMCs or a T cell subset sorted from them (not recorded which). The source of these receptors is an adult woman who had mild COVID-19 (a few samples of this study predate the infection). Cell type and time point are not known.

The rearrangement links TRBV29-1 to TRBJ2-7; D call uncertain. With 4 bases removed from V and 0 bases from J, the gap between germline ends came to 10 bases. Germline CDR1 is SQVTM and CDR2 is ANQGSEA. The CDR3 is 13 amino acids. The CDR3 nucleotides are TGCAGCGTTGGTGGCGACGGCTCCTACGAGCAGTACTTC. It encodes CSVGGDGSYEQYF.

This clonotype has only a few counts. J is TRBJ1-5 and V is TRBV15; maybe TRBD1 (6 bases). This CDR3 spans 16 amino acids. CDR1 and CDR2 (germline): LNHNV, YYDKDF (reference sequence). Trimming cost V 3 bases and J 7 bases, with 19 bases left between them. The CDR3 coding sequence is TGTGCCACCAGCAGTGGACCCGGGGGGGGCGTGCAGCCCCAGCATTTT. Translation gives CATSSGPGGGVQPQHF.

CDR3 sequence: CASSKQSHGYEQYF. CDR3 DNA sequence: TGTGCCAGCAGCAAACAATCCCACGGCTACGAGCAGTACTTC. The chain employs TRBV14 and TRBJ2-7; D is unresolved. The CDR3 has 14 residues. Germline CDR1 is SGHDN and CDR2 is FVKESK. V lost 5 bases and J lost 3, with 14 bases in between. The full variable domain, completed using reference TRBV14 and TRBJ2-7, is EAGVTQFPSHSVIEKGQTVTLRCDPISGHDNLYWYRRVMGKEIKFLLHFVKESKQDESGMPNNRFLAERTGGTYSTLKVQPAELEDSGVYFCASSKQSHGYEQYFGPGTRLTVT.

This clonotype occurred many times. The chain couples TRBV5-1 to TRBJ2-7; the match to TRBD2 covers 8 bases. Germline V gives CDR1 SGHRS, CDR2 YFSETQ. Trimming took 0 bases from V and 6 from J; bases not matched to a gene: 8. The CDR3 is 15 residues long. CDR3 loop: CASSLVTAGVSEQYF. The CDR3 nucleotides are TGCGCCAGCAGCTTGGTTACAGCGGGAGTATCCGAGCAGTACTTC.

This clonotype was observed a few times. The V gene is TRBV4-1, the J gene TRBJ2-5, with D maybe TRBD1 (6 bases). The CDR3 is made up of 16 amino acids. Germline CDR1 reads MGHRA; CDR2 reads YSYEKL. Between the trimmed V and J ends, which lost 4 bases and 5 bases, there was a span of 20 bases. Here the CDR3 DNA reads TGCGCCAGCAGCCGCCAGGGGCTAGTTATAGGGGAGACCCAGTACTTC. Translation: CASSRQGLVIGETQYF.

This clonotype turned up a few times. The CDR3 sequence is CASSLDPGIYTEAFF. In nucleotides, the CDR3 is TGCGCCAGCAGCTTGGACCCAGGGATATACACTGAAGCTTTCTTT. The chain couples TRBV5-1 to TRBJ1-1; D perhaps matches TRBD1 (5 bases). Looked up from germline, CDR1 is SGHRS and CDR2 is YFSETQ. Deletions cut 0 bases from V and 3 bases from J, with 12 bases between. The length of the CDR3 is 15 residues.

The chain has TRBV7-2 and TRBJ2-2; 7 nucleotides agree with TRBD2. The germline V gene has CDR1 SGHTA and CDR2 FQGNSA. Trimming at V came to 6 bases and at J to 1 base, leaving 8 bases not matched to a gene. The CDR3 is 16 residues long. The CDR3 is CASRMTGGRNTGELFF. CDR3 bases: TGTGCCAGCAGAATGACCGGCGGGAGGAACACCGGGGAGCTGTTTTTT.

A single count supports this clonotype. The V call is TRBV6-6, the J call TRBJ2-7; maybe TRBD1 (6 bases). The CDR3 covers 14 residues. The V and J ends lost 2 bases and 3 bases respectively, with 11 bases between them. Per germline, CDR1 MNHNY and CDR2 SVGAGI (reference sequence). CDR3 DNA sequence: TGTGCCAGCAGTTACGGGGGCACCTACTACGAGCAGTACTTC. Its protein is CASSYGGTYYEQYF.

This clonotype was observed a few times. This chain uses TRBV4-1 with TRBJ1-1; 7 nucleotides match TRBD1. The CDR3 runs 16 residues. V lost 4 bases to trimming and J lost 0 bases; unmatched junction nucleotides: 8. CDR1 and CDR2 (germline): MGHRA, YSYEKL. The CDR3 DNA reads TGCGCCAGCAGCCCCATCGTACAGGGGTTGAACACTGAAGCTTTCTTT. Protein sequence: CASSPIVQGLNTEAFF.

The chain is built from TRBV10-3 and TRBJ1-2, with TRBD1 as a possible D gene (6 bases). The CDR3 extends over 13 amino acids. Per the germline V gene, CDR1 is ENHRY and CDR2 is SYGVKD. Trimming shortened V by 6 bases and J by 2 bases, and 10 bases separated the two germline ends. The CDR3, as DNA: TGTGCCATCAGAGAGGGGGTAAACTATGGCTACACCTTC. This gives the protein CAIREGVNYGYTF.

The sample holds a few counts of this clonotype. This chain links TRBV2 with TRBJ2-3; D is unresolved. Germline V gene lookup returns CDR1 SNHLY and CDR2 FYNNEI. The CDR3 runs to 13 residues. V was cut by 7 bases and J by 4 bases, with 12 bases left in between. The chain's CDR3 is CASNLGVADTQYF. DNA for the CDR3: TGTGCCAGCAATCTCGGAGTTGCAGATACGCAGTATTTT.

V is TRBV7-2 and J is TRBJ1-2; 7 bases align to TRBD1. The ends lost 4 bases at V and 4 bases at J; junction bases unmatched: 6. This CDR3 is 14 amino acids long. Germline V gives CDR1 SGHTA, CDR2 FQGNSA. The DNA for the CDR3 is TGTGCCAGCAGCTCATACGGACAGGCCTATGGCTACACCTTC. This translates into CASSSYGQAYGYTF.

This chain uses TRBV28 with TRBJ1-5; no clear D gene. This CDR3 contains 12 residues. The V gene lost 5 bases and the J gene lost 4 bases, with 6 bases spanning the gap. The V gene's germline CDR1 is MDHEN and CDR2 SYDVKM. CDR3 amino acids: CASSDRNQPQHF. The CDR3, as DNA: TGTGCCAGCAGTGACCGTAATCAGCCCCAGCATTTT.

The chain is built from TRBV6-2 or TRBV6-3 and TRBJ2-2; TRBD1 or TRBD2 may be the D gene (6 bases each). The CDR3 contains 17 residues. Trimming removed 5 bases at V and 0 bases at J, with 16 bases between. Germline V gene lookup returns CDR1 MNHEY and CDR2 SVGEGT. The CDR3 here is CASSTSFGGPNTGELFF. The CDR3 region has the DNA TGTGCCAGCAGTACCTCTTTCGGGGGCCCGAACACCGGGGAGCTGTTTTTT.

The chain links TRBV20-1 to TRBJ2-5; TRBD2 matches 7 bases. J gave up 3 bases and V 3 bases, and 10 bases lay outside the gene matches. Germline CDR1 and CDR2: DFQATT and SNEGSKA (reference sequence). This CDR3 contains 15 residues. CDR3 region: CSARDPGLLEETQYF. In DNA form, the CDR3 reads TGCAGTGCTAGGGACCCGGGACTACTAGAAGAGACCCAGTACTTC.

The CDR3 DNA reads as TGTGCCAGCAGCTTCGACCTAGGGCTTGGCTACACCTTC. The encoded protein is CASSFDLGLGYTF. This chain links TRBV7-3 with TRBJ1-2; D is uncertain. Trimming shortened V by 3 bases and J by 7 bases, and 12 bases separated the two germline ends. From germline, CDR1 is SGHTA and CDR2 FQGTGA. The length of the CDR3 is 13 residues.

In nucleotides, the CDR3 is TGCGCCAGCAGCGTATCAGGGGTTCGCACAGATACGCAGTATTTT. Its translation: CASSVSGVRTDTQYF. The chain uses TRBV5-1 and TRBJ2-3; weak D call: TRBD1 (6 bases). The length of the CDR3 is 15 residues. Looked up from germline, CDR1 is SGHRS and CDR2 is YFSETQ. The V and J ends lost 4 bases and 1 base respectively, with 13 bases between them.

This clonotype was seen a few times. The chain joins TRBV24-1 to TRBJ2-3; 7 bases are shared with TRBD1. This CDR3 comprises 17 residues. Germline V lookup: CDR1 KGHDR, CDR2 SFDVKD. V shed 1 base and J 2 bases; nucleotides not matched to a gene: 8. As DNA, the CDR3 is TGTGCCACCAGTGATTTCAAACAGGGGCTTTCCACAGATACGCAGTATTTT. Translation: CATSDFKQGLSTDTQYF.

The chain has TRBV11-2 and TRBJ2-1; TRBD2 aligns across 8 bases. CDR1 and CDR2 (germline): SGHAT, FQNNGV. The CDR3 extends over 19 amino acids. Trimming took 1 base from V and 4 from J; bases not matched to a gene: 15. In nucleotides, the CDR3 is TGTGCCAGCAGCTTAGCCAAAGCACTACGGGAGGGCCTTTACAATGAGCAGTTCTTC. Translating it yields CASSLAKALREGLYNEQFF.

This clonotype was observed a handful of times. The chain has TRBV7-9 and TRBJ2-1; the D gene is possibly TRBD1 (5 bases). Germline V lookup: CDR1 SEHNR, CDR2 FQNEAQ (reference sequence). The CDR3 runs to 14 residues. Trimming left V 1 base short and J 6 bases short, with 10 bases between. CDR3 nucleotides: TGTGCCAGCAGCTTAGTTACAGGTAGCAATGAGCAGTTCTTC. Amino acids: CASSLVTGSNEQFF.